The rows below give T cell receptor beta chains drawn from one sample of a study of CD8 T cells in Susac syndrome. In TCRdb, the immunoSEQ multiplex PCR reads were re-called with MiXCR into one record per CDR3 protein. The sample holds hundreds of thousands of distinct CDR3 sequences, 85% to 95% seen once. Sequences were obtained from CD4+ T cells from PBMCs. These receptors were collected from a human donor with multiple sclerosis. Each CDR3 is given with its conserved first and last residue. Each record gives: V gene, J gene, D gene, clone size, CDR3 protein, CDR3 DNA. The D gene is left open where the match is weak. A clone size is listed for some rows: how often the clone was seen (once, few, many), or a class if it is expanded.

TRBV2,TRBJ2-7,NA,once,CASSVGISQYF,TGTGCCAGCAGCGTAGGGATTAGTCAGTACTTC
TRBV5-6,TRBJ1-2,NA,NA,CASSLDETGTLGGYTF,TGTGCCAGCAGCCTCGATGAGACCGGGACCCTGGGGGGCTACACCTTC
TRBV7-2,TRBJ2-1,NA,NA,CASSSTEQFF,TGTGCCAGCAGCTCCACCGAGCAGTTCTTC
TRBV20-1,TRBJ2-3,NA,NA,CSAPQARVGPGDTQYF,TGCAGTGCCCCCCAAGCCAGGGTGGGGCCAGGGGATACGCAGTATTTT
TRBV4-2,TRBJ1-6,TRBD1,NA,CASNSGDRGSPLHF,TGTGCCAGCAACTCCGGGGACAGGGGTTCACCCCTCCACTTT
TRBV7-3,TRBJ2-3,NA,NA,CASSLDGLDTDTQYF,TGTGCCAGCAGCTTAGATGGGCTAGACACAGATACGCAGTATTTT
TRBV9,TRBJ1-2,NA,NA,CASSVQGLAYNYGYTF,TGTGCCAGCAGCGTTCAGGGACTTGCTTACAACTATGGCTACACCTTC
TRBV25-1,TRBJ1-6,NA,NA,CASCPSAGVDSPLHF,TGTGCCAGCTGTCCGTCCGCAGGGGTCGATTCACCCCTCCACTTT
TRBV20-1,TRBJ2-5,TRBD2,NA,CSAPHSGGGETQYF,TGCAGTGCCCCCCATAGCGGGGGGGGAGAGACCCAGTACTTC
TRBV27,TRBJ1-2,NA,NA,CASGSREGGYTF,TGTGCCAGCGGCAGCCGGGAGGGTGGCTACACCTTC
TRBV23-1,TRBJ2-7,NA,NA,CASSQSSGTEAYEQYF,TGCGCCAGCAGTCAATCGTCCGGGACGGAAGCCTACGAGCAGTACTTC
TRBV10-3,TRBJ2-1,TRBD1,NA,CATLPGQSYNEQFF,TGTGCCACCCTACCGGGACAGTCCTACAATGAGCAGTTCTTC
TRBV5-1,TRBJ2-5,TRBD2,once,CASSKTSGGPGEETQYF,TGCGCCAGCAGCAAGACTAGCGGGGGGCCGGGAGAAGAGACCCAGTACTTC
TRBV30,TRBJ1-5,NA,NA,CAWGPNRDQPQHF,TGTGCCTGGGGGCCAAACAGGGACCAGCCCCAGCATTTT
TRBV19,TRBJ2-6,NA,NA,CATTAGVAGANVLTF,TGTGCCACCACTGCAGGGGTTGCTGGGGCCAACGTCCTGACTTTC
TRBV30,TRBJ2-7,NA,NA,CAWSAVAVVSRRYF,TGTGCCTGGAGTGCGGTAGCGGTGGTATCTAGGAGGTACTTC
TRBV29-1,TRBJ2-5,TRBD1,NA,CSVMTGDETQYF,TGCAGCGTTATGACAGGGGACGAGACCCAGTACTTC
TRBV29-1,TRBJ2-5,NA,NA,CSVQEYRETQYF,TGCAGCGTTCAAGAGTACAGAGAGACCCAGTACTTC
TRBV6-1,TRBJ2-3,TRBD1,NA,CASRRTGTGHGDTQYF,TGTGCCAGCAGACGCACCGGGACAGGTCATGGAGATACGCAGTATTTT
TRBV6-5,TRBJ2-1,TRBD1,NA,CASSYGTAYNEQFF,TGTGCCAGCAGTTACGGGACAGCCTACAATGAGCAGTTCTTC
TRBV29-1,TRBJ1-1,NA,NA,CSVALQGFQAFF,TGCAGCGTCGCGCTACAGGGTTTCCAAGCTTTCTTT
TRBV29-1,TRBJ2-3,NA,NA,CSACEGGTDTQYF,TGCAGCGCCTGTGAGGGCGGCACAGATACGCAGTATTTT
TRBV3-1,TRBJ1-1,NA,NA,CASSQSGGVNTEAFF,TGTGCCAGCAGCCAATCGGGAGGGGTGAACACTGAAGCTTTCTTT
TRBV20-1,TRBJ1-6,NA,NA,CSASPSPLHF,TGCAGTGCTAGCCCCTCACCCCTCCACTTT
TRBV7-9,TRBJ1-4,NA,NA,CASARTNEKLFF,TGTGCCAGCGCCAGGACAAATGAAAAACTGTTTTTT
TRBV13,TRBJ2-7,NA,NA,CASSPPGGGNEQYF,TGTGCCAGCAGCCCCCCAGGGGGGGGGAACGAGCAGTACTTC
TRBV5-1,TRBJ1-2,NA,NA,CASSSNYPGKEDGYTF,TGCGCCAGCAGCTCAAACTATCCAGGGAAAGAGGATGGCTACACCTTC
TRBV19,TRBJ2-3,TRBD2,NA,CASSRLGGSTDTQYF,TGTGCCAGTAGTAGACTGGGGGGGAGCACAGATACGCAGTATTTT
TRBV9,TRBJ2-1,NA,NA,CASSLSVGSYNEQFF,TGTGCCAGCAGCCTGAGCGTCGGTTCCTACAATGAGCAGTTCTTC
TRBV4-1,TRBJ1-1,NA,NA,CASSQENLVGVGGQAFF,TGCGCCAGCAGCCAAGAAAATTTGGTGGGTGTGGGGGGCCAAGCTTTCTTT
TRBV30,TRBJ2-5,TRBD2,NA,CAWSVGSTSGNQETQYF,TGTGCCTGGAGTGTCGGATCGACTAGCGGGAACCAAGAGACCCAGTACTTC
TRBV5-4,TRBJ1-2,NA,NA,CASSYERDYGYTF,TGTGCCAGCAGTTACGAACGCGACTATGGCTACACCTTC
TRBV14,TRBJ2-5,NA,once,CASSHNRGETQYF,TGTGCCAGCAGCCACAATCGGGGGGAGACCCAGTACTTC
TRBV6-1,TRBJ2-1,NA,NA,CASSRSIGAAYNEQFF,TGTGCCAGCAGTCGTTCTATCGGGGCAGCCTACAATGAGCAGTTCTTC
TRBV19,TRBJ1-5,NA,NA,CASTPLGSNQPQHF,TGTGCCAGTACCCCATTGGGCAGCAATCAGCCCCAGCATTTT
TRBV18,TRBJ2-5,TRBD1,once,CASSPRQGSMETQYF,TGTGCCAGCTCGCCTCGACAGGGGAGTATGGAGACCCAGTACTTC
TRBV29-1,TRBJ1-3,NA,NA,CSVASGNTIYF,TGCAGCGTTGCCTCTGGAAACACCATATATTTT
TRBV20-1,TRBJ1-2,NA,NA,CSATRVVTLDGYTF,TGCAGTGCCACGAGGGTTGTTACCCTTGATGGCTACACCTTC
TRBV5-1,TRBJ1-2,NA,NA,CASSPGGDRYGYTF,TGCGCCAGCAGCCCCGGCGGGGATAGGTATGGCTACACCTTC
TRBV27,TRBJ2-2,NA,once,CASSPGWGNTGELFF,TGTGCCAGCAGCCCCGGGTGGGGGAACACCGGGGAGCTGTTTTTT
TRBV15,TRBJ1-5,NA,NA,CATSSPRGGRGYSNQPQHF,TGTGCCACCAGCAGCCCCCGAGGGGGAAGGGGGTATAGCAATCAGCCCCAGCATTTT
TRBV9,TRBJ2-5,TRBD1,NA,CASSATGGVETQYF,TGTGCCAGCAGCGCGACAGGGGGCGTAGAGACCCAGTACTTC
TRBV7-8,TRBJ1-2,TRBD1,NA,CASSSRRTGNLANYGYTF,TGTGCCAGCAGCTCGAGGCGGACAGGGAATTTAGCTAACTATGGCTACACCTTC
TRBV19,TRBJ2-5,NA,NA,CASSTVRQETQYF,TGTGCCAGTAGTACGGTACGCCAAGAGACCCAGTACTTC
TRBV29-1,TRBJ2-6,NA,NA,CSVEDRSGLGANVLTF,TGCAGCGTTGAAGATAGGTCCGGTCTGGGGGCCAACGTCCTGACTTTC
TRBV3-1,TRBJ2-5,TRBD1,NA,CASSQGQGIETQYF,TGTGCCAGCAGCCAGGGACAGGGGATAGAGACCCAGTACTTC